This entry is about one T cell receptor beta chain. What it binds is unknown. The data were obtained in a study of cytomegalovirus exposure and HLA in healthy donors. The study, taken as a whole, reports: TCR beta V segments were, for the most part, productive about 87% or about 30% of the time in an earlier analysis.

CDR3 size: 13 residues. V lost 1 base and J lost 0, with 3 bases in between. Looked up from germline, CDR1 is SGHRS and CDR2 is YFSETQ. The study ran its PCR with 60 Vbeta and 13 Jbeta primers. The table came from immunoSEQ multiplex PCR; TCRdb's copy has only in-frame clones and leaves some out. The data show some 150,000 clones, approximately 70% seen once. V and J are TRBV5-1 and TRBJ2-3; D unresolved. Material for sequencing was PBMCs. The receptor was isolated from a human donor in good health. The CDR3 DNA sequence: TGCGCCAGCAGCTTGCCTAGCACAGATACGCAGTATTTT. Its protein product is CASSLPSTDTQYF.